This is a list of T cell receptor beta chains from one sample in a study of shared clonotypes between healthy human individuals. TCRdb's copy holds only in-frame clones and misses some; the assay was immunoSEQ multiplex PCR. Altogether nearly 500,000 clones are present, about three quarters being singletons, with the ten largest covering 13%. Sequencing was done on a sample of PBMCs. The source is a woman in her thirties or forties in good health. Some clones in this sample may be carry-over from other donors' samples. Each CDR3 is given with its conserved first and last residue. A D gene is named only where the DNA matches it firmly. Clone size appears in some rows only: once, few, many, or a class for an expanded clone.

CDR3	DNA	V	J	size	length	D
CASSLIPGQGSEKLFF	TGCGCCAGCAGCTTGATTCCGGGACAGGGAAGTGAAAAACTGTTTTTT	TRBV5-1	TRBJ1-4	-	16	TRBD1
CASSLGRGARTNEKLFF	TGTGCCAGCAGCTTAGGACGGGGTGCACGGACTAATGAAAAACTGTTTTTT	TRBV7-9	TRBJ1-4	few	17	-
CASSDSRNEGGEQFF	TGTGCCAGCAGTGACTCGAGGAATGAGGGCGGTGAGCAGTTCTTC	TRBV6-4	TRBJ2-1	few	15	-
CASSQGQGQETQYF	TGTGCTAGCAGCCAGGGACAGGGTCAAGAGACCCAGTACTTC	TRBV7-7	TRBJ2-5	-	14	TRBD1
CASGCPRKTYGYTF	TGTGCCAGCGGATGTCCACGAAAGACCTATGGCTACACCTTC	TRBV5-8	TRBJ1-2	-	14	-
CASSYPLAGVGEQYF	TGTGCCAGCAGCTATCCCCTAGCGGGAGTTGGGGAGCAGTACTTC	TRBV2	TRBJ2-7	-	15	TRBD2
CAWSTNGEKLFF	TGTGCCTGGAGTACGAACGGAGAAAAACTGTTTTTT	TRBV30	TRBJ1-4	many	12	-
CASSMGTFAGELFF	TGTGCCAGTAGTATGGGTACATTCGCCGGGGAGCTGTTTTTT	TRBV19	TRBJ2-2	-	14	-
CASSLQGGRPWETQYF	TGTGCCAGCAGCTTACAGGGCGGGAGGCCCTGGGAGACCCAGTACTTC	TRBV7-3	TRBJ2-5	-	16	TRBD2
CAWSEIPGQGNSPLHF	TGTGCCTGGAGTGAAATACCGGGACAGGGGAATTCACCCCTCCACTTT	TRBV30	TRBJ1-6	many	16	TRBD1
CAWEQYYGYTF	TGTGCCTGGGAGCAATACTATGGCTACACCTTC	TRBV30	TRBJ1-2	-	11	-
CASTLLGAGTETQYF	TGTGCCAGCACCTTACTAGGAGCGGGGACCGAGACCCAGTACTTC	TRBV6-5	TRBJ2-5	-	15	TRBD2
CASSSTSRETQYF	TGTGCCAGCAGCTCAACTAGCCGGGAGACCCAGTACTTC	TRBV7-3	TRBJ2-5	-	13	-
CASSRTTSGRAYEQYF	TGTGCCAGCAGCCGGACGACTAGCGGGAGAGCCTACGAGCAGTACTTC	TRBV7-8	TRBJ2-7	-	16	TRBD2
CASSIDRGGQTDTQYF	TGTGCCAGTAGTATAGATCGGGGGGGGCAGACAGATACGCAGTATTTT	TRBV19	TRBJ2-3	-	16	TRBD2
CASSDSNQPQHF	TGTGCCAGTAGTGACAGCAATCAGCCCCAGCATTTT	TRBV19	TRBJ1-5	-	12	-
CASSQQGSFYNEQFF	TGTGCCAGCAGTCAACAGGGGAGTTTTTACAATGAGCAGTTCTTC	TRBV27	TRBJ2-1	-	15	TRBD1
CASSQVGLGPNTEAFF	TGCGCCAGCAGCCAAGTAGGCCTGGGGCCAAACACTGAAGCTTTCTTT	TRBV4-1	TRBJ1-1	-	16	-
CASKLGSPDTQYF	TGTGCCAGCAAGTTGGGGAGCCCAGATACGCAGTATTTT	TRBV2	TRBJ2-3	-	13	-
CASSLGLAGGETQYF	TGCGCCAGCAGCTTGGGACTAGCGGGCGGGGAGACCCAGTACTTC	TRBV5-1	TRBJ2-5	-	15	TRBD2
CASSLDRAYNTEAFF	TGTGCCAGCAGTTTGGACAGGGCCTATAACACTGAAGCTTTCTTT	TRBV28	TRBJ1-1	-	15	TRBD1
CASSPLDRIAYTQYF	TGTGCCAGCAGCCCGCTGGACAGGATAGCGTATACGCAGTATTTT	TRBV9	TRBJ2-3	once	15	TRBD1
CASSYPTSGFQETQYF	TGTGCCAGCAGTTACCCGACTAGCGGGTTCCAAGAGACCCAGTACTTC	TRBV5-4	TRBJ2-5	-	16	TRBD2
CASSHHRGTEAFF	TGTGCCAGCAGCCACCACAGGGGCACTGAAGCTTTCTTT	TRBV11-3	TRBJ1-1	-	13	TRBD1
CASSYSNTEAFF	TGTGCCAGCAGTTACTCGAACACTGAAGCTTTCTTT	TRBV6-6	TRBJ1-1	-	12	-
CASSLEPQDRLNEKLFF	TGTGCCAGCAGTTTAGAGCCCCAGGACAGGCTTAATGAAAAACTGTTTTTT	TRBV28	TRBJ1-4	few	17	TRBD1
CSVEFRVSYYEQYF	TGCAGCGTTGAGTTCAGGGTAAGTTACTACGAGCAGTACTTC	TRBV29-1	TRBJ2-7	-	14	-
CASSVETGEGTDTQYF	TGTGCCAGCAGCGTAGAGACAGGGGAGGGCACAGATACGCAGTATTTT	TRBV9	TRBJ2-3	-	16	TRBD1
CSVTSGSTDTQYF	TGCAGCGTGACTAGCGGGAGCACAGATACGCAGTATTTT	TRBV29-1	TRBJ2-3	-	13	TRBD2
CATRQGIHEQYF	TGTGCCACCAGGCAGGGGATCCACGAGCAGTACTTC	TRBV2	TRBJ2-7	few	12	-
CASRATRSNTGELFF	TGTGCCAGCAGGGCGACAAGATCGAACACCGGGGAGCTGTTTTTT	TRBV6-1	TRBJ2-2	-	15	-
CASSFATKDTQYF	TGTGCCAGCAGCTTTGCAACTAAGGATACGCAGTATTTT	TRBV11-2	TRBJ2-3	-	13	-
CAISRDSQETQYF	TGTGCCATCAGTCGGGACAGTCAAGAGACCCAGTACTTC	TRBV10-3	TRBJ2-5	-	13	TRBD1
CATRKSGGPSYEQYF	TGTGCCACCAGGAAGTCGGGGGGCCCCTCCTACGAGCAGTACTTC	TRBV7-2	TRBJ2-7	-	15	-
CASSFRGLTEAFF	TGTGCCAGCAGTTTCCGGGGGCTTACTGAAGCTTTCTTT	TRBV27	TRBJ1-1	-	13	-
CASSQDLILVPSGPYEQYF	TGCGCCAGCAGCCAAGACTTAATTTTGGTGCCTAGCGGCCCCTACGAGCAGTACTTC	TRBV4-1	TRBJ2-7	-	19	TRBD2
CASSGQQGNEQFF	TGTGCCAGCAGTGGGCAACAGGGGAATGAGCAGTTCTTC	TRBV6-1	TRBJ2-1	-	13	TRBD1
CASSLAGRGKTQYF	TGTGCCAGCAGCTTAGCCGGGAGGGGGAAGACCCAGTACTTC	TRBV7-2	TRBJ2-5	many	14	TRBD2
CASEARDEKLFF	TGTGCCAGTGAAGCCCGGGATGAAAAACTGTTTTTT	TRBV28	TRBJ1-4	once	12	-
CASSPRENTEAFF	TGTGCCAGCTCCCCACGGGAGAACACTGAAGCTTTCTTT	TRBV18	TRBJ1-1	-	13	-
CASSEGGSDNEQFF	TGCGCCAGCAGTGAGGGCGGGAGCGACAATGAGCAGTTCTTC	TRBV10-2	TRBJ2-1	-	14	TRBD2
CASSPTSLANEQFF	TGTGCCAGCAGTCCAACCTCCCTAGCGAATGAGCAGTTCTTC	TRBV28	TRBJ2-1	-	14	-
CASSDSERTPYNEQFF	TGTGCCAGCAGTGACTCTGAGCGGACCCCCTACAATGAGCAGTTCTTC	TRBV6-4	TRBJ2-1	-	16	-
CASSVGQGLSYEQYF	TGTGCCAGCAGCGTAGGACAGGGTTTGAGTTACGAGCAGTACTTC	TRBV9	TRBJ2-7	-	15	TRBD1
CASSSNRDRVPPKNIQYF	TGTGCCAGCAGCTCTAATAGGGACAGGGTGCCCCCCAAAAACATTCAGTACTTC	TRBV7-9	TRBJ2-4	-	18	TRBD1
CASSLGLAGGPHF	TGTGCCAGCAGCTTGGGTCTAGCGGGAGGCCCCCACTTC	TRBV7-9	TRBJ2-5	-	13	TRBD2
CASSLGTGSNQPQHF	TGTGCCAGCAGCCTCGGGACAGGGTCCAATCAGCCCCAGCATTTT	TRBV2	TRBJ1-5	once	15	TRBD1
CASSPETFRQYF	TGTGCCAGCAGTCCAGAAACCTTTCGGCAGTACTTC	TRBV6-1	TRBJ2-7	few	12	-